Listed below are T cell receptor beta chains from one sample, sequenced in a study of cytotoxic CD8 clonotypes in ibrutinib-treated CLL. TCRdb's table, derived via immunoSEQ multiplex PCR, lists solely in-frame clones and lacks some. The sample contains 130,000 or so clones, 60% to 80% of which appear only once. The sample was PBMCs, taken after 12 months of ibrutinib treatment. These receptors originate from a human donor with chronic lymphocytic leukemia. The CDR3 runs from the conserved cysteine through the conserved F or W. A D gene is named only where the DNA matches it firmly. The listing skips clone size in some rows; elsewhere it reads once, few, many or a size class.

d_call clone_size j_call v_call cdr3_aa cdr3_nt
TRBD1 . TRBJ2-7 TRBV7-9 CASSLRGFGQGYEQYF TGTGCCAGCAGCTTAAGAGGTTTCGGACAGGGTTACGAGCAGTACTTC
. . TRBJ2-1 TRBV13 CASRAGGWDEQFF TGTGCCAGCAGGGCAGGAGGATGGGATGAGCAGTTCTTC
. . TRBJ1-6 TRBV6-5 CASISGGDNSPLHF TGTGCCAGTATATCTGGAGGGGATAATTCACCCCTCCACTTT
TRBD1 . TRBJ2-7 TRBV6-5 CASSRGQGGYEQYF TGTGCCAGCAGCCGTGGACAGGGGGGCTACGAGCAGTACTTC
. . TRBJ2-7 TRBV11-2 CASGSLEQYF TGTGCCAGCGGATCGCTCGAGCAGTACTTC
TRBD2 . TRBJ2-3 TRBV7-2 CASSSLGTSGRLSYF TGTGCCAGCAGCTCCTTAGGTACTAGCGGGAGGTTAAGTTATTTT
TRBD2 . TRBJ2-7 TRBV23-1 CASSRRRRTSGYYEQYF TGCGCCAGCAGCCGGCGACGGAGGACTAGCGGGTACTACGAGCAGTACTTC
. . TRBJ2-2 TRBV27 CASSPIDRHMTGELFF TGTGCCAGCAGTCCAATTGACAGGCATATGACCGGGGAGCTGTTTTTT
TRBD1 . TRBJ2-5 TRBV5-1 CASSLGLTGVEKTQYF TGCGCCAGCAGCTTGGGCTTGACAGGGGTAGAGAAGACCCAGTACTTC
. . TRBJ1-6 TRBV6-1 CASSEDRNSPLHF TGTGCCAGCAGTGAAGACCGTAATTCACCCCTCCACTTT
. . TRBJ1-1 TRBV21-1 CASSFLGPKNTEAFF TGTGCCAGCAGCTTCCTGGGACCTAAGAACACTGAAGCTTTCTTT
. . TRBJ2-6 TRBV5-4 CASSPTKNSGANVLTF TGTGCCAGCAGCCCAACGAAAAACTCTGGGGCCAACGTCCTGACTTTC
. few TRBJ1-5 TRBV25-1 CASSESHEQPQHF TGTGCCAGCAGTGAATCCCATGAGCAGCCCCAGCATTTT